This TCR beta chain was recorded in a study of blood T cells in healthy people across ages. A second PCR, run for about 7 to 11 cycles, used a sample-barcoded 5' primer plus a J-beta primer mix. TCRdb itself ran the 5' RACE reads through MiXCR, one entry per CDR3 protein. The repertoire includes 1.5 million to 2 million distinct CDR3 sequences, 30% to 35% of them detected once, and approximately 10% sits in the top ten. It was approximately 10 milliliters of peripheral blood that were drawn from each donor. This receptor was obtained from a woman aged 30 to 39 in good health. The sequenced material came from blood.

This CDR3 is CASIGGLDTEAFF. The CDR3 DNA reads as TGCGCCAGCATTGGCGGCTTAGACACTGAAGCTTTCTTT. This sequence joins TRBV5-1 and TRBJ1-1, with D unclear. CDR3 length: 13 residues. Trimming took 6 bases from V and 3 from J, leaving 12 bases between them. From germline, CDR1 is SGHRS and CDR2 YFSETQ.